This entry is about one T cell receptor (beta chain). This record comes from a study of blood T cell repertoires in COVID-19. There are 12 residues in the CDR3. Trimming stripped 4 bases from V and 11 bases from J, with 17 bases between. The germline CDR1 and CDR2 sequences are SQVTM and ANQGSEA. The authors' processing: Reference gene primers were amplified, and this amplification served to estimate nucleated cell counts. Clones were sequenced by immunoSEQ multiplex PCR, and TCRdb holds only the in-frame ones, with some missing. V and J calls and clone size are as listed in that table; D and trimming were resolved from the DNA. The sample includes hundreds of thousands of clones, roughly four fifths of them seen just once.

The source material was peripheral blood. The chain recombines TRBV29-1 with TRBJ1-1; no firm D call. The TCR sequence derives from an elderly man with acute or convalescent COVID-19. Here the CDR3 DNA reads TGCAGCGTTGGTCGGCCCGAAGGAGAGGCTTTCTTT. Encoded protein: CSVGRPEGEAFF.